There are a few counts of the clone carrying this T cell receptor beta chain. This entry comes from a study of cytomegalovirus exposure and HLA in healthy donors. Use of 60 Vbeta and 13 Jbeta primers characterized the PCR. Profiled with immunoSEQ multiplex PCR; TCRdb holds only in-frame clones, not every one. The sample contains about 100,000 clones, about 80% of which appear only once. This CDR3 is built from 13 residues. The V and J ends lost 6 bases and 8 bases respectively, with 14 bases between them. Germline V gene data show CDR1 as LNHDA and CDR2 as SQIVND (reference sequence). The V call is TRBV19, the J call TRBJ1-3; no clear D. The source is an older woman in good health and CMV-seronegative. The sample was PBMCs. The CDR3 nucleotides read TGTGCCAGTAGCGACCGACCCGGGGACACCATATATTTT. Amino acid sequence: CASSDRPGDTIYF.